These 32 T cell receptor beta chains came from one sample sequenced in a study of T-cell reconstitution after alpha-beta-depleted transplantation in children. Unique molecular identifiers were built into the TCRbeta library. From the PCR reads, TCRdb called clonotypes with MiXCR, one entry per CDR3 protein. The data hold 700,000 or so distinct CDR3 sequences, with around 13% observed a single time. The sample consisted of PBMCs, taken before TCRalphabeta/CD19-depleted stem cell transplant. The receptors were gathered from a girl between 2 and 10 years old with congenital amegakaryocytic thrombocytopenia, due to receive a stem cell transplant.

This chain uses TRBV7-9 with TRBJ1-4, with D hard to call. The length of the CDR3 is 14 residues. V dropped 1 base and J dropped 8 bases, with 11 bases sitting between them. Germline V lookup: CDR1 SEHNR, CDR2 FQNEAQ (reference sequence). CDR3 residues: CASSLGAVEEKLFF. The CDR3 DNA reads as TGTGCCAGCAGCTTAGGAGCCGTGGAAGAAAAACTGTTTTTT.

The table lists this clonotype with many counts. The chain has TRBV20-1 and TRBJ2-7; D is ambiguous. The CDR3 has 12 amino acids. The V end lost 4 bases, the J end lost 9 bases, and 16 bases lay between the germline ends. The germline V gene has CDR1 DFQATT and CDR2 SNEGSKA (reference sequence). CDR3 protein: CSAKNLGIRQYF. The DNA of the CDR3 is TGCAGTGCTAAAAATCTAGGGATTAGGCAGTACTTC.

This clonotype came up many times. The J gene is TRBJ2-5, the V gene TRBV12-3 or TRBV12-4; no firm D call. CDR3 length: 12 residues. Trimming left V 0 bases short and J 7 bases short, with 6 bases between. The CDR3 DNA is TGTGCCAGCAGTTTAGCAGTGGGGACCCAGTACTTC. Its translation: CASSLAVGTQYF.

This clonotype came up many times. The chain couples TRBV11-2 to TRBJ1-1; D unclear. This CDR3 contains 12 residues. Trimming shortened V by 7 bases and J by 1 base, and 7 bases separated the two germline ends. CDR1 and CDR2 (germline): SGHAT, FQNNGV. The chain's CDR3 is CASMWGNTEAFF. The CDR3 DNA reads as TGTGCCAGCATGTGGGGGAACACTGAAGCTTTCTTT.

A note on this clonotype: A single base separates this from a much larger clone, so it may be a read error. The chain is built from TRBV5-1 and TRBJ2-1, with D uncertain. Trimming stripped 3 bases from V and 3 bases from J, with 10 bases between. Germline loops: CDR1 SGHRS, CDR2 YFSETQ. This CDR3 spans 14 amino acids. CDR3 sequence reads: CASSSVPLYNEQFF. CDR3 DNA: TGCGCCAGCAGCTCGGTCCCGCTCTACAATGAGCAGTTCTTC. Filled out from reference TRBV5-1 and TRBJ2-1, the complete variable domain reads KAGVTQTPRYLIKTRGQQVTLSCSPISGHRSVSWYQQTPGQGLQFLFEYFSETQRNKGNFPGRFSGRQFSNSRSEMNVSTLELGDSALYLCASSSVPLYNEQFFGPGTRLTVL.

The V gene is TRBV20-1, the J gene TRBJ2-1, with D hard to call. This CDR3 comprises 14 residues. Germline CDR1 reads DFQATT; CDR2 reads SNEGSKA (reference sequence). V lost 2 bases and J 7 bases, leaving 15 bases between the germline ends. The chain's CDR3 is CSARSLDWQNEQFF. In nucleotides, the CDR3 is TGCAGTGCTAGATCGCTAGATTGGCAGAATGAGCAGTTCTTC.

Note on this clonotype: This may stem from a read error, because a much larger clone lies one nucleotide away. This sequence joins TRBV7-9 and TRBJ2-1; a possible D gene is TRBD2 (6 bases). The CDR3 is 14 residues long. Germline V gene lookup returns CDR1 SEHNR and CDR2 FQNEAQ (reference sequence). The CDR3 nucleotides are TGTGCCAGCAACTTAGTACTAGCATTGAACGAGCAGTTCTTC. This encodes CASNLVLALNEQFF.

This clonotype was counted many times. V and J are TRBV5-5 and TRBJ2-2, with 7 bases aligning to TRBD1. Trimming cost V 1 base and J 4 bases; bases outside gene matches: 7. This CDR3 has 16 amino acids. Germline CDR1 and CDR2: SGHKS and YYEKEE (reference sequence). The CDR3 region has the DNA TGTGCCAGCAGCTTGACCCGACAGGGCGGCACCGGGGAGCTGTTTTTT. It codes for CASSLTRQGGTGELFF.

This clonotype was observed a handful of times. The chain combines TRBV11-1 with TRBJ2-6; 9 bases agree with TRBD1. Germline V lookup: CDR1 SGHAT, CDR2 FQDESV (reference sequence). CDR3 size: 18 residues. With 6 bases clipped from V and 2 bases from J, the junction kept 11 bases outside the gene matches. The CDR3: CASSHPGQGQTGANVLTF. DNA for the CDR3: TGTGCCAGCAGTCACCCAGGACAGGGGCAGACTGGGGCCAACGTCCTGACTTTC.

The chain combines TRBV12-3 or TRBV12-4 with TRBJ2-3, with 7 bases aligning to TRBD2. Trimming cost V 4 bases and J 2 bases; bases outside gene matches: 12. This CDR3 has 17 amino acids. The CDR3 protein is CASSSPPGGADTDTQYF. CDR3 nucleotides: TGTGCCAGCAGTTCTCCCCCGGGGGGTGCGGACACAGATACGCAGTATTTT.

CDR3 nucleotides: TGTGCCAGCAGTTACACGAAGGGCCACGAGCAGTACTTC. Residues: CASSYTKGHEQYF. The chain has TRBV12-3 or TRBV12-4 and TRBJ2-7; D remains ambiguous. This CDR3 comprises 13 residues. The V end lost 4 bases, the J end lost 5 bases, and 12 bases lay between the germline ends.

At least ten counts were recorded for this clonotype. The chain has TRBV6-1 and TRBJ2-2; D not certain. The CDR3 loop spans 15 amino acids. The germline V gene encodes CDR1 MNHNS and CDR2 SASEGT. V was shortened by 8 bases and J by 0 bases, with 13 bases between the two germline ends. Here the CDR3 DNA reads TGTGCCAGCGCCGAAATTGGTCCGAACACCGGGGAGCTGTTTTTT. It is translated as CASAEIGPNTGELFF.

The rearrangement joins TRBV10-3 to TRBJ2-3; 7 nucleotides line up with TRBD1. Per the germline V gene, CDR1 is ENHRY and CDR2 is SYGVKD. The trim removed 6 bases at V and 5 bases at J, leaving 8 bases unmatched. The CDR3 is 14 amino acids. The CDR3 DNA sequence: TGTGCCATCAGCAAGGACAGGAGTGGAGATACGCAGTATTTT. Translation gives CAISKDRSGDTQYF.

This clonotype was picked up a small number of times. The chain carries TRBV19 and TRBJ1-1; D ambiguous. The CDR3 runs to 13 residues. V was cut by 4 bases and J by 5 bases, with 11 bases left in between. Germline CDR1 is LNHDA and CDR2 is SQIVND (reference sequence). The CDR3: CASSSNWETEAFF. Written as DNA, the CDR3 is TGTGCCAGTAGTAGTAACTGGGAGACTGAAGCTTTCTTT. Variable domain in full (rest from reference TRBV19 and TRBJ1-1): DGGITQSPKYLFRKEGQNVTLSCEQNLNHDAMYWYRQDPGQGLRLIYYSQIVNDFQKGDIAEGYSVSREKKESFPLTVTSAQKNPTAFYLCASSSNWETEAFFGQGTRLTVV.

In its sample, this clonotype was seen many times. The rearrangement joins TRBV29-1 to TRBJ2-2; D is undetermined. Germline loops: CDR1 SQVTM, CDR2 ANQGSEA. The CDR3 length is 12 residues. V gave up 4 bases and J gave up 4 bases, with 7 bases separating them. DNA for the CDR3: TGCAGCGTTGTCGAGGCCACCGGGGAGCTGTTTTTT. Translating gives CSVVEATGELFF.

This clonotype was counted many times. V is TRBV29-1 and J is TRBJ1-1; no clear D. The CDR3 covers 13 residues. The germline CDR1 and CDR2 sequences are SQVTM and ANQGSEA. Trimming stripped 3 bases from V and 0 bases from J, with 8 bases between. The CDR3 DNA follows: TGCAGCGTTGAGGGCCTCATGAACACTGAAGCTTTCTTT. Protein sequence: CSVEGLMNTEAFF. The full variable domain, its missing parts supplied by reference TRBV29-1 and TRBJ1-1, is SAVISQKPSRDICQRGTSLTIQCQVDSQVTMMFWYRQQPGQSLTLIATANQGSEATYESGFVIDKFPISRPNLTFSTLTVSNMSPEDSSIYLCSVEGLMNTEAFFGQGTRLTVV.

This clonotype has ten or more counts. The chain is built from TRBV9 and TRBJ1-3, with a tentative D call TRBD1 (6 bases). CDR1 and CDR2 (germline): SGDLS, YYNGEE. The CDR3 totals 15 residues. V lost 4 bases to trimming and J lost 2 bases, with 13 bases between them. In nucleotides, the CDR3 is TGTGCCAGCAGCATTAGGGGGGAAACTGGAAACACCATATATTTT. Translation: CASSIRGETGNTIYF.

This clonotype is a singleton in its sample. This rearrangement joins TRBV20-1 to TRBJ2-1; 9 bases map to TRBD2. The CDR3 is 18 amino acids. The germline CDR1 and CDR2 sequences are DFQATT and SNEGSKA (reference sequence). With 1 base clipped from V and 2 bases from J, the junction kept 12 bases outside the gene matches. The CDR3 nucleotides read TGCAGTGCTAGAGTTCTTCAAAATCGACTAGCGGCCTACAATGAGCAGTTCTTC. The encoded protein is CSARVLQNRLAAYNEQFF.

This clonotype has a count of ten or more. The genes are TRBV20-1 and TRBJ2-4; D not resolved. V lost 2 bases to trimming and J lost 9 bases, with 8 bases between them. The CDR3 totals 11 residues. The germline CDR1 and CDR2 sequences are DFQATT and SNEGSKA (reference sequence). The CDR3 DNA is TGCAGTGCTAGATATCAAAGCATTCAGTACTTC. This translates into CSARYQSIQYF.

This clonotype was detected ten times or more. The rearrangement uses TRBV24-1 and TRBJ2-3, with 7 bases matching TRBD2. Germline assignment: CDR1 KGHDR and CDR2 SFDVKD. Germline trimming cut 4 bases from V and 5 bases from J; bases unmatched to any gene: 8. The CDR3 is 15 residues long. The CDR3 region has the DNA TGTGCCACCAGTGACTTCGCGGGAGCTGTAGATACGCAGTATTTT. Amino acid sequence: CATSDFAGAVDTQYF.

This clonotype appeared a few times. CDR3 protein: CASSPKPTSADTQYF. CDR3 bases: TGCGCCAGCAGCCCTAAACCGACTAGCGCAGATACGCAGTATTTT. V gene TRBV4-1 combines with J gene TRBJ2-3, with TRBD2 matching 8 bases. Trimming removed 4 bases from V and 4 bases from J; junction bases left unmatched: 7. The CDR3 consists of 15 residues. Germline V gene lookup returns CDR1 MGHRA and CDR2 YSYEKL.

Turning to this clonotype: The germline gene is not matched at one end of the junction; a read error may be the cause. This chain connects TRBV29-1 to TRBJ2-5, with a tentative D call TRBD2 (6 bases). CDR1 and CDR2 (germline): SQVTM, ANQGSEA. This CDR3 has 14 amino acids. CDR3 in DNA: TGCAGCGTTGTGGAGGCTAGCGACCAAGATACCCAGTACTTC. Encoded protein: CSVVEASDQDTQYF.

The chain employs TRBV3-1 and TRBJ2-3, with D uncertain. Germline CDR1 is LGHDT and CDR2 is YNNKEL (reference sequence). Trimming pared 1 base from V and 11 bases from J, leaving 10 bases between. The CDR3 consists of 12 residues. The CDR3 reads CASSQGAGLQYF. In nucleotides, the CDR3 is TGTGCCAGCAGCCAAGGCGCAGGATTGCAGTATTTT.

This clonotype was recorded at least ten times. V and J are TRBV20-1 and TRBJ2-5; D possibly corresponds to TRBD2 (6 bases). The V gene lost 3 bases and the J gene lost 5 bases, with 22 bases spanning the gap. There are 16 residues in the CDR3. Germline CDR1 is DFQATT and CDR2 is SNEGSKA (reference sequence). The CDR3 DNA reads TGCAGTGCTAGCGACCTATTCCGGGACTCCGAGGAGACCCAGTACTTC. Translation: CSASDLFRDSEETQYF.

At least ten counts were recorded for this clonotype. The chain has TRBV20-1 and TRBJ2-1; unclear D gene. The V end was cut by 4 bases, the J end by 5 bases, with 18 bases between. The germline gives CDR1 DFQATT, CDR2 SNEGSKA (reference sequence). This CDR3 is 15 amino acids long. The CDR3 DNA reads TGCAGTGCTAAGTTCCCAGCAGGTTCCCACAATGAGCAGTTCTTC. This translates into CSAKFPAGSHNEQFF.

Ten or more counts support this clonotype. This chain uses TRBV20-1 with TRBJ2-1; 7 bases map to TRBD1. Germline CDR1 DFQATT, CDR2 SNEGSKA (reference sequence). CDR3 length: 12 residues. The V gene end was trimmed by 6 bases and the J gene end by 5 bases; junction bases not matched to a gene: 4. The chain's CDR3 is CSANRGDNEQFF. DNA of the CDR3: TGCAGTGCGAACAGGGGAGACAATGAGCAGTTCTTC.

The chain employs TRBV3-1 and TRBJ2-1, with 8 nucleotides matching TRBD2. The V segment lost 0 bases and the J segment 2 bases; nucleotides outside the gene matches: 12. Germline CDR1 reads LGHDT; CDR2 reads YNNKEL (reference sequence). The CDR3 is made up of 19 amino acids. Written as DNA, the CDR3 is TGTGCCAGCAGCCAAGATTTAGGCCCTAGCGGGCGAACCTACAATGAGCAGTTCTTC. It specifies CASSQDLGPSGRTYNEQFF.

This clonotype was found a few times. The V call is TRBV10-3, the J call TRBJ2-1; TRBD2 matches 7 bases. This CDR3 has 15 residues. Per germline, CDR1 ENHRY and CDR2 SYGVKD. Losses at the gene ends were 3 bases for V and 4 bases for J; bases not matched to a gene: 6. CDR3 sequence (DNA): TGTGCCATCAGTGAACGGGGGGAGCGTTACAATGAGCAGTTCTTC. It is translated as CAISERGERYNEQFF.

This clonotype turned up a few times. The chain has TRBV20-1 and TRBJ2-3; no clear D gene. The CDR3 has 16 residues. The germline V and J ends were trimmed by 6 bases and 6 bases, with 25 bases remaining between them. Germline CDR1 reads DFQATT; CDR2 reads SNEGSKA (reference sequence). The DNA for the CDR3 is TGCAGTGCCCCCCCCCCGGAGAAGAACCTGGGGGATACGCAGTATTTT. Its translation is CSAPPPEKNLGDTQYF.

At least ten counts were recorded for this clonotype. The rearrangement links TRBV9 to TRBJ2-7; 7 bases fit TRBD2. Per germline, CDR1 SGDLS and CDR2 YYNGEE. V shed 5 bases, J shed 2 bases, and the junction held 4 bases outside the gene matches. This CDR3 comprises 13 residues. CDR3 in amino acids: CASSLAETYEQYF. The CDR3 DNA reads as TGTGCCAGCAGTCTAGCGGAAACCTACGAGCAGTACTTC.

This clonotype has ten or more counts. This chain joins TRBV20-1 and TRBJ2-7; D might be TRBD2 (6 bases). Germline values: CDR1 DFQATT, CDR2 SNEGSKA (reference sequence). This CDR3 region has 13 residues. V lost 2 bases and J lost 3, with 11 bases in between. CDR3 nucleotides: TGCAGTGCTAGATCGGGAGCCTTCTACGAGCAGTACTTC. Protein product: CSARSGAFYEQYF.

V usage is TRBV11-2 and J usage is TRBJ1-2; D not resolved. V was pared by 5 bases and J by 5 bases, with 21 bases between. Germline lookup yields CDR1 SGHAT and CDR2 FQNNGV. The CDR3 has 16 amino acids. The CDR3 loop reads CASSKLVTHTRYGYTF. CDR3 DNA sequence: TGTGCCAGCAGCAAGTTGGTGACACACACCAGATATGGCTACACCTTC.